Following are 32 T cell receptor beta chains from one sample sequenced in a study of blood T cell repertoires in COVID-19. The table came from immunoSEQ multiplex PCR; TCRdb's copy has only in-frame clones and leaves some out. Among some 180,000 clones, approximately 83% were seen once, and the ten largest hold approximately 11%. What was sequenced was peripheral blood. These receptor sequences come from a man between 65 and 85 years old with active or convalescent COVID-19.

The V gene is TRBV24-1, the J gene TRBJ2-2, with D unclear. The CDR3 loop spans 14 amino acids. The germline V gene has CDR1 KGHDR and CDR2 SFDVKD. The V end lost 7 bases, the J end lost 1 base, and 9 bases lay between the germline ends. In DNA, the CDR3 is TGTGCCACCAGGAGCGCGGAGAACACCGGGGAGCTGTTTTTT. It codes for CATRSAENTGELFF.

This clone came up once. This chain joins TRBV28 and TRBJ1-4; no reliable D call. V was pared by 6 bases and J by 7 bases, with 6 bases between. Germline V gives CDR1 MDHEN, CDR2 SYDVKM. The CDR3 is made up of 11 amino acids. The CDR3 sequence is CASRNSEKLFF. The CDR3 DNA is TGTGCCAGCAGGAACAGTGAAAAACTGTTTTTT.

The CDR3 region is CASSQRGRDTYGYTF. DNA of the CDR3: TGTGCCAGCAGCCAAAGGGGCAGGGATACCTATGGCTACACCTTC. The rearrangement joins TRBV3-1 (or the pseudogene TRBV3-2) to TRBJ1-2; perhaps TRBD1 as D (5 bases). The V end was cut by 2 bases, the J end by 4 bases, with 14 bases between. The CDR3 has 15 amino acids. Germline CDR1 is LGHDT and CDR2 is YNNKEL (reference sequence).

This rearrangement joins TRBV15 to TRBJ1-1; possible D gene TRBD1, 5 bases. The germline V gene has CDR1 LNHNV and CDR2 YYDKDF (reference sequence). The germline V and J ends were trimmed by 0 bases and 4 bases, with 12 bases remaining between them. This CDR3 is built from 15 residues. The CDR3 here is CATSRDRRGSTEAFF. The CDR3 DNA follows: TGTGCCACCAGCAGAGATCGGAGGGGTAGCACTGAAGCTTTCTTT.

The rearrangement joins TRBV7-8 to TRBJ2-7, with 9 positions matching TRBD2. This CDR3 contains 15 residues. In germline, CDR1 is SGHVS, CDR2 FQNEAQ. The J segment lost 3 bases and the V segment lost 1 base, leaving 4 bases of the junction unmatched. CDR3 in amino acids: CASSLEGAGGYEQYF. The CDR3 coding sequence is TGTGCCAGCAGCTTAGAGGGAGCGGGAGGCTACGAGCAGTACTTC.

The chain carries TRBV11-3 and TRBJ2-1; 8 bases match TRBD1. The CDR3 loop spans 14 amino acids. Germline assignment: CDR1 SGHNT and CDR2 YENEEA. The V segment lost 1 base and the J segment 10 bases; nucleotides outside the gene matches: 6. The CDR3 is CASSLGQGFVEQFF. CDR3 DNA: TGTGCCAGCAGCTTAGGACAGGGGTTTGTCGAGCAGTTCTTC.

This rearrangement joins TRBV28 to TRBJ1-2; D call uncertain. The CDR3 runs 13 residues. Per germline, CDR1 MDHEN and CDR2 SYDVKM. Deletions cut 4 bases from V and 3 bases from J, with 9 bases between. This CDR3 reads CASSSPGYYGYTF. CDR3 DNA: TGTGCCAGCAGTTCCCCCGGGTACTATGGCTACACCTTC.

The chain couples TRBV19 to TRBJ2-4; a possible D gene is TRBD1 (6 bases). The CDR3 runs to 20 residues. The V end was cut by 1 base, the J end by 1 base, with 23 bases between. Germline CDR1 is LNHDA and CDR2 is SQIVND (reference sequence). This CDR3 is CASSIGGRDIILGAKNIQYF. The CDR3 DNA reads TGTGCCAGTAGTATAGGCGGAAGGGACATTATATTAGGGGCCAAAAACATTCAGTACTTC.

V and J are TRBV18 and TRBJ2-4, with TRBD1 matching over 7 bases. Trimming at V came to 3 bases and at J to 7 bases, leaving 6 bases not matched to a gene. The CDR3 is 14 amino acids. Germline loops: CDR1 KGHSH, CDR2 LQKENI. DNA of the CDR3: TGTGCCAGCTCACCGAAGAAGGGGGCGAACATTCAGTACTTC. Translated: CASSPKKGANIQYF. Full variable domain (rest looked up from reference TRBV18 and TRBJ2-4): NAGVMQNPRHLVRRRGQEARLRCSPMKGHSHVYWYRQLPEEGLKFMVYLQKENIIDESGMPKERFSAEFPKEGPSILRIQQVVRGDSAAYFCASSPKKGANIQYFGAGTRLSVL.

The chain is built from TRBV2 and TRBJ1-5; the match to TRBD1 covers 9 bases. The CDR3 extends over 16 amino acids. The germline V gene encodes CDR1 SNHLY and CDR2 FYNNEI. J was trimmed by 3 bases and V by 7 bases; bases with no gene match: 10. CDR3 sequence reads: CASNQQGAVNNQPQHF. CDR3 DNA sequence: TGTGCCAGCAATCAACAGGGGGCCGTGAACAATCAGCCCCAGCATTTT.

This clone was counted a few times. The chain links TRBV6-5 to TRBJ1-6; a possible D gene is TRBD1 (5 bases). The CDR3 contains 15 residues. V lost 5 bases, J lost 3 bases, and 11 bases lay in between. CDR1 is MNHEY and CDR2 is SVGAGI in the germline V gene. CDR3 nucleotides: TGTGCCAGCAGTCGACAGCTGGACTATAATTCACCCCTCCACTTT. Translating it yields CASSRQLDYNSPLHF.

CDR3 sequence (DNA): TGCAGCGCTTCGGGGACAGGCACAGATACGCAGTATTTT. Translated: CSASGTGTDTQYF. V gene TRBV29-1 combines with J gene TRBJ2-3, with 7 bases that match TRBD1. Germline values: CDR1 SQVTM, CDR2 ANQGSEA. CDR3 length: 13 residues. Trimming at V came to 7 bases and at J to 1 base, leaving 5 bases not matched to a gene.

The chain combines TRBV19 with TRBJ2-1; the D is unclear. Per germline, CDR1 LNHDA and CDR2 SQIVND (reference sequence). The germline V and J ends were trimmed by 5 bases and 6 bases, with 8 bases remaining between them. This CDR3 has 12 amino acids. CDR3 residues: CASSLIANEQFF. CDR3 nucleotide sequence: TGTGCCAGTAGTCTCATAGCCAATGAGCAGTTCTTC.

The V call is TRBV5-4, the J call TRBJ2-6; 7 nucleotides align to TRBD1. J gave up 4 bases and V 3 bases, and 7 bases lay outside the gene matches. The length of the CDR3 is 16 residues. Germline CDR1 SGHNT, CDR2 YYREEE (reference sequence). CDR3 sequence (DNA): TGTGCCAGCAGCTACACACAGGGGACCGGGGCCAACGTCCTGACTTTC. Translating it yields CASSYTQGTGANVLTF.

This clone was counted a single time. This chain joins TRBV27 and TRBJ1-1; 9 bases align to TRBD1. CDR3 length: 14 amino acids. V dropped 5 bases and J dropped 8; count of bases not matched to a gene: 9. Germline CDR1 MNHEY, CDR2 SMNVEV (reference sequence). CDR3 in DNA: TGTGCCAGCAGTCATCCGGGACAGGGATCGGAAGCTTTCTTT. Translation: CASSHPGQGSEAFF.

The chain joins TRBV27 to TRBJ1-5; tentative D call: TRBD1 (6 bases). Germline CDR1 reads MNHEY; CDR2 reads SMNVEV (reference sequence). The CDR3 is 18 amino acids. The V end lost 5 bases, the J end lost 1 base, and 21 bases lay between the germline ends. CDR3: CASSAALTGYTSNQPQHF. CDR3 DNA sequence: TGTGCCAGCAGTGCCGCCTTGACAGGCTACACGAGCAATCAGCCCCAGCATTTT.

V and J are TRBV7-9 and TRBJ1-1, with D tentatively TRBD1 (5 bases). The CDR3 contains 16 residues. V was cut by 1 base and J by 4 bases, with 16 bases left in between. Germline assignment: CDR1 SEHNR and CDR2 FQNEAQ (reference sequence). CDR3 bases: TGTGCCAGCAGCTTAGGTGGGGGGGGTTTTCCCACTGAAGCTTTCTTT. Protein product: CASSLGGGGFPTEAFF.

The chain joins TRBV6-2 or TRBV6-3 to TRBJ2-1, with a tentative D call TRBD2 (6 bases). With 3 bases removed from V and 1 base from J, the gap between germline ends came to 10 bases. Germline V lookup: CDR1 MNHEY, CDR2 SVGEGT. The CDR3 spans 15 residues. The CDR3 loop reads CASSYAGWSYNEQFF. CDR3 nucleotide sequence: TGTGCCAGCAGTTATGCGGGATGGTCCTACAATGAGCAGTTCTTC.

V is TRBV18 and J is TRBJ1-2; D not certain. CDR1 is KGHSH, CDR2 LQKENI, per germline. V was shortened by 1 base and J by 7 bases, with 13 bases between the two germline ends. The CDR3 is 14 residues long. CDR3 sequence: CASSPLERLSGYTF. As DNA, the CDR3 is TGTGCCAGCTCACCACTCGAGCGACTTTCTGGCTACACCTTC.

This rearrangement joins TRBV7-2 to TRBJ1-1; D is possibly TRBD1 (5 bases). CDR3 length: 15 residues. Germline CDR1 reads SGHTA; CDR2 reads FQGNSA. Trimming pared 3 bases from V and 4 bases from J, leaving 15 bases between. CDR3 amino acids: CASSFAGNVFTEAFF. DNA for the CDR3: TGTGCCAGCAGCTTTGCAGGGAACGTCTTCACTGAAGCTTTCTTT. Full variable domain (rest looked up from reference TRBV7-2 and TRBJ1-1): GAGVSQSPSNKVTEKGKDVELRCDPISGHTALYWYRQSLGQGLEFLIYFQGNSAPDKSGLPSDRFSAERTGGSVSTLTIQRTQQEDSAVYLCASSFAGNVFTEAFFGQGTRLTVV.

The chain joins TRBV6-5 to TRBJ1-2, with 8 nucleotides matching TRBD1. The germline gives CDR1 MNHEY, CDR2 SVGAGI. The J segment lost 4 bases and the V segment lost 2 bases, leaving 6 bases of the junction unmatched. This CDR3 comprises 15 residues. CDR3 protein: CASSYLLTGGYGYTF. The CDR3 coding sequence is TGTGCCAGCAGTTACCTACTTACAGGGGGCTATGGCTACACCTTC.

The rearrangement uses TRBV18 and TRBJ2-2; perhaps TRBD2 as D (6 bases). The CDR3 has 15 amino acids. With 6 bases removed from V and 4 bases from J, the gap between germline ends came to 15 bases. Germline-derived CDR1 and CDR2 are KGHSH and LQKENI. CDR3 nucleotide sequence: TGTGCCAGCTCCTCCGGGACTGGAGCCACCGGGGAGCTGTTTTTT. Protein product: CASSSGTGATGELFF.

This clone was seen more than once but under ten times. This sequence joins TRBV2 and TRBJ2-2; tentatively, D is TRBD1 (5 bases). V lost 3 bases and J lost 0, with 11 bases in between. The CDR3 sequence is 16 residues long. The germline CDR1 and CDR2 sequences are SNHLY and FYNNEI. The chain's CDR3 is CASSERQLSNTGELFF. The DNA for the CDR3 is TGTGCCAGCAGTGAGAGACAGTTGTCGAACACCGGGGAGCTGTTTTTT.

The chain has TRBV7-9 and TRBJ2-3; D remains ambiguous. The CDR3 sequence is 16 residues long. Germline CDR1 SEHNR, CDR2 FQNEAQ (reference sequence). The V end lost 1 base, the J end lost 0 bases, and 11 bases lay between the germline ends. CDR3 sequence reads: CASSLESLTSTDTQYF. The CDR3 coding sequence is TGTGCCAGCAGCTTAGAGTCCCTCACTAGCACAGATACGCAGTATTTT.

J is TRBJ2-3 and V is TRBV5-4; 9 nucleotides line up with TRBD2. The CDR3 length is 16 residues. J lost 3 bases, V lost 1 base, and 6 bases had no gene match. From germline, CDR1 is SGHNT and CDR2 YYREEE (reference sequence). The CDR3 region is CASSLPAGGTTDTQYF. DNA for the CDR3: TGTGCCAGCAGCTTGCCAGCGGGGGGAACAACAGATACGCAGTATTTT.

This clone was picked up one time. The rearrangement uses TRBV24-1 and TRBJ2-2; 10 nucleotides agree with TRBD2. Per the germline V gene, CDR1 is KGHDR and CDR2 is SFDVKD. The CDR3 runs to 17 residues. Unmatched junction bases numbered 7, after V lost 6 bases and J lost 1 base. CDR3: CATSSSRTSGNTGELFF. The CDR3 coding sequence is TGTGCCACCAGTTCTTCCCGGACTAGCGGGAACACCGGGGAGCTGTTTTTT.

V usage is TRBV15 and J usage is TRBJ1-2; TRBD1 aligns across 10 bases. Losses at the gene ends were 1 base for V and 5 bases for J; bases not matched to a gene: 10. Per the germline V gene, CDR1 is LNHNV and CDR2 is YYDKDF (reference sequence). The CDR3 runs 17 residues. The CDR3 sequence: CATSRADRGLTGYGYTF. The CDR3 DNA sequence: TGTGCCACCAGCAGAGCCGACAGGGGGCTAACAGGGTATGGCTACACCTTC. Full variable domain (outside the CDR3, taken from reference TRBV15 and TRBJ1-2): DAMVIQNPRYQVTQFGKPVTLSCSQTLNHNVMYWYQQKSSQAPKLLFHYYDKDFNNEADTPDNFQSRRPNTSFCFLDIRSPGLGDTAMYLCATSRADRGLTGYGYTFGSGTRLTVV.

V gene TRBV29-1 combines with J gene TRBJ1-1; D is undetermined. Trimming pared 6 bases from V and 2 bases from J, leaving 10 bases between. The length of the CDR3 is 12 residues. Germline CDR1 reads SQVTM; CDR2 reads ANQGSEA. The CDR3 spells CSVAGSNTEAFF. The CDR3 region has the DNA TGCAGCGTCGCCGGGTCCAACACTGAAGCTTTCTTT.

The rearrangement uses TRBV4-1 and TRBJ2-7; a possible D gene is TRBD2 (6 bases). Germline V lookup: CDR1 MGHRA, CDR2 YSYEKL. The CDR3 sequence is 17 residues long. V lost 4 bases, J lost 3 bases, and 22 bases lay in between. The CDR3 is CASSPLPPLAGYYEQYF. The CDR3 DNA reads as TGCGCCAGCAGCCCCCTCCCCCCTCTGGCGGGGTACTACGAGCAGTACTTC.

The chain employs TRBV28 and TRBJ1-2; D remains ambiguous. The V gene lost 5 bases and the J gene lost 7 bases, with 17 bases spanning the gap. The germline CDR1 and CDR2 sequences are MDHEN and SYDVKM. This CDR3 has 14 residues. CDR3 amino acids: CASSPGPRAGGYTF. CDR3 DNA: TGTGCCAGCAGTCCAGGCCCAAGGGCGGGTGGCTACACCTTC.

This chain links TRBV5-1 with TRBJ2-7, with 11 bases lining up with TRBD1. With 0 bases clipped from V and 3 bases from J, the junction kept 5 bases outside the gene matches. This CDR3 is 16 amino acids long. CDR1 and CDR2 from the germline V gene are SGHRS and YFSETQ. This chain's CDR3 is CASSLAGTGGNYEQYF. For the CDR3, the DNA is TGCGCCAGCAGCTTGGCCGGGACAGGGGGTAACTACGAGCAGTACTTC. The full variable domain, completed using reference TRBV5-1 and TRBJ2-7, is KAGVTQTPRYLIKTRGQQVTLSCSPISGHRSVSWYQQTPGQGLQFLFEYFSETQRNKGNFPGRFSGRQFSNSRSEMNVSTLELGDSALYLCASSLAGTGGNYEQYFGPGTRLTVT.

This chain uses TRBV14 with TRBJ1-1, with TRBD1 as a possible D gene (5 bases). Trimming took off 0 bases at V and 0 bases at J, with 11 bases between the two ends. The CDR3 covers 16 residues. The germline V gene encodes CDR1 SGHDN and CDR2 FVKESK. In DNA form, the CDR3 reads TGTGCCAGCAGCCAAGATCTAGGCAGGGTGAACACTGAAGCTTTCTTT. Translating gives CASSQDLGRVNTEAFF.